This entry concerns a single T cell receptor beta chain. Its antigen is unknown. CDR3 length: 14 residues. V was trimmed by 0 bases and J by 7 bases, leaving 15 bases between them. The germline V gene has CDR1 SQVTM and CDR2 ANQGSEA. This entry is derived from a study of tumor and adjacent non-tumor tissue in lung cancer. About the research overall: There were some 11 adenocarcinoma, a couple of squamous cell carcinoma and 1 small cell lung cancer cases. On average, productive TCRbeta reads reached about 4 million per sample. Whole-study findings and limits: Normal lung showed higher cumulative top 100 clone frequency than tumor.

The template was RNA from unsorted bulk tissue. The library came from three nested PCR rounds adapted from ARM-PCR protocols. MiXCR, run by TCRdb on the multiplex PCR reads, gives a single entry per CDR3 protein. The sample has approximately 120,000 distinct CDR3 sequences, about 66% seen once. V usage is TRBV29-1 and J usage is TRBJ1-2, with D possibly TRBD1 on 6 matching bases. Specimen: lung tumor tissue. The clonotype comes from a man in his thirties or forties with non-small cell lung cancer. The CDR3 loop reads CSVEDRYGQSGYTF. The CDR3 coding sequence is TGCAGCGTTGAAGATCGATACGGACAGAGTGGCTACACCTTC.